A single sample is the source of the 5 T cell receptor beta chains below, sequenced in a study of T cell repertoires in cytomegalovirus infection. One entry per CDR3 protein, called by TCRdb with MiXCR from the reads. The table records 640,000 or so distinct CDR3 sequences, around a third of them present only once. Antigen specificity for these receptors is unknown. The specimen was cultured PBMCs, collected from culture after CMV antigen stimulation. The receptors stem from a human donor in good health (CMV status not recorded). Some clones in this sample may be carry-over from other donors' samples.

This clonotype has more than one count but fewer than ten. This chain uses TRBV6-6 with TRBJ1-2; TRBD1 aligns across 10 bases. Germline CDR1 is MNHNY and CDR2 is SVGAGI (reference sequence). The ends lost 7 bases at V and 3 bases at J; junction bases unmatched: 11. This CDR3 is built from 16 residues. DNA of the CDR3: TGTGCCAGCAACCGACAGGGGGCGCGTGTTGACTATGGCTACACCTTC. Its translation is CASNRQGARVDYGYTF.

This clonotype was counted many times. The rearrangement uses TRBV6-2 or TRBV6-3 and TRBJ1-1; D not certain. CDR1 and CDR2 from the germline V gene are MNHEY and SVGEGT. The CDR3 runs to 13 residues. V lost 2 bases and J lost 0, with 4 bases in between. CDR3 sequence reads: CASSYEVNTEAFF. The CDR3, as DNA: TGTGCCAGCAGTTACGAGGTGAACACTGAAGCTTTCTTT.

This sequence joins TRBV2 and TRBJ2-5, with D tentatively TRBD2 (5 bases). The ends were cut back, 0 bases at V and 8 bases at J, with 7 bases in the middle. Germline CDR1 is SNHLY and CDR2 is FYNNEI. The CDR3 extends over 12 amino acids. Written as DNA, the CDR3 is TGTGCCAGCAGTGAAGCCTCGGGAACCCAGTACTTC. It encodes CASSEASGTQYF. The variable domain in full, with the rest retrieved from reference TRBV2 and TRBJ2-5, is EPEVTQTPSHQVTQMGQEVILRCVPISNHLYFYWYRQILGQKVEFLVSFYNNEISEKSEIFDDQFSVERPDGSNFTLKIRSTKLEDSAMYFCASSEASGTQYFGPGTRLLVL.

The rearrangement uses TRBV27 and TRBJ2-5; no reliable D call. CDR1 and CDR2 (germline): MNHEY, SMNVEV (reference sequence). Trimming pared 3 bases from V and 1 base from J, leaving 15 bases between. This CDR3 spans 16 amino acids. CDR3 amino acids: CASSLGGIASQETQYF. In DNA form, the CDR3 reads TGTGCCAGCAGTTTGGGTGGGATAGCCTCCCAAGAGACCCAGTACTTC.

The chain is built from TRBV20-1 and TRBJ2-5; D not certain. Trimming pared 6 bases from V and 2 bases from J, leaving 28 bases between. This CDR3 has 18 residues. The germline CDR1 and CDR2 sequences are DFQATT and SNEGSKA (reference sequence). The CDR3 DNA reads TGCAGTGCCCGTAAGTTAACCGGCGGCCCGACAAGACAAGAGACCCAGTACTTC. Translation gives CSARKLTGGPTRQETQYF.